This entry describes one T cell receptor beta chain. Clones were read by immunoSEQ multiplex PCR, and TCRdb kept only the in-frame ones, dropping some. This table holds 90,000 to 120,000 clones, 65% to 90% found once. This sample stems from a study of blood T cell repertoires in COVID-19. Study-level information: Whether acute or convalescent, the COVID-19 samples came from the United States, Italy and Spain.

Looked up from germline, CDR1 is LNHDA and CDR2 is SQIVND (reference sequence). This CDR3 region has 16 residues. Deletions cut 3 bases from V and 0 bases from J, with 11 bases between. The sequence derives from a man aged 55 to 70 with acute or convalescent COVID-19. Sequencing was done on a sample of peripheral blood. The chain joins TRBV19 to TRBJ1-4; a weak D match, TRBD1 (5 bases). DNA of the CDR3: TGTGCCAGTAGTATCATTGGGGCTGCAACTAATGAAAAACTGTTTTTT. It is translated as CASSIIGAATNEKLFF.